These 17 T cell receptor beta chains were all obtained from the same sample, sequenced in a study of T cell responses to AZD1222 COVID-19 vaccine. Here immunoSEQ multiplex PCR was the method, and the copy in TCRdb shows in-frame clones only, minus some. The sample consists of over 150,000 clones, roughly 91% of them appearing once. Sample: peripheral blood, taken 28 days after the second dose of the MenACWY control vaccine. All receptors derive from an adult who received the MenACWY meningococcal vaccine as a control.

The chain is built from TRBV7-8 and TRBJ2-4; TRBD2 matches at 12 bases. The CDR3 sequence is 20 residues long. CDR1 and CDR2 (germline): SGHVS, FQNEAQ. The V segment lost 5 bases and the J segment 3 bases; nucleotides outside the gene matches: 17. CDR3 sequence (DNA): TGTGCCAGCAGCCCATCCGGCTCACAGAGGACTAGCGGGGACAAAAACATTCAGTACTTC. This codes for CASSPSGSQRTSGDKNIQYF. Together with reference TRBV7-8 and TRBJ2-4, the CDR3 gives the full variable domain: GAGVSQSPRYKVAKRGQDVALRCDPISGHVSLFWYQQALGQGPEFLTYFQNEAQLDKSGLPSDRFFAERPEGSVSTLKIQRTQQEDSAVYLCASSPSGSQRTSGDKNIQYFGAGTRLSVL.

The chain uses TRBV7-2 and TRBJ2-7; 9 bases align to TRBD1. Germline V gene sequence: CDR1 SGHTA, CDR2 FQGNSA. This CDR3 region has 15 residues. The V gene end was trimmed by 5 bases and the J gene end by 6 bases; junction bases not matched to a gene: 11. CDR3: CASSPWDREGGEQYF. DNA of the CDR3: TGTGCCAGCAGCCCTTGGGACAGGGAGGGTGGCGAGCAGTACTTC.

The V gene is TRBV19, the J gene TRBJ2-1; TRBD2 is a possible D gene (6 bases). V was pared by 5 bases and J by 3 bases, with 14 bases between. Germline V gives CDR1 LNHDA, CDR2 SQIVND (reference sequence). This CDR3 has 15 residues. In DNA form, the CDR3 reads TGTGCCAGTAGTTGGGTAGCGGACGACTACAATGAGCAGTTCTTC. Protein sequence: CASSWVADDYNEQFF.

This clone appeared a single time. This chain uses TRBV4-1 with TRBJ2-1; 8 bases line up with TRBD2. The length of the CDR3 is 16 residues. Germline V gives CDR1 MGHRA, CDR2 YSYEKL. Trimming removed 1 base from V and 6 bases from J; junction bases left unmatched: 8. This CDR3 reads CASSQVFSGGTNEQFF. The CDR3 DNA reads TGCGCCAGCAGCCAAGTTTTCAGCGGGGGCACCAATGAGCAGTTCTTC.

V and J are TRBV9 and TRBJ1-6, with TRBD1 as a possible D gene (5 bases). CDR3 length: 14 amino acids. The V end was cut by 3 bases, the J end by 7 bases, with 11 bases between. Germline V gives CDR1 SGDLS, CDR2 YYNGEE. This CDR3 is CASSEGLENSPLHF. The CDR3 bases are TGTGCCAGCAGCGAGGGGTTGGAGAATTCACCCCTCCACTTT.

The DNA for the CDR3 is TGTGCCAGCAGCTCGCTTAACAGGGGGAGAGAGACCCAGTACTTC. Protein product: CASSSLNRGRETQYF. The V and J genes are TRBV7-2 and TRBJ2-5, with 8 nucleotides matching TRBD1. V was pared by 4 bases and J by 4 bases, with 8 bases of the junction left unmatched. The CDR3 loop spans 15 amino acids. The germline gives CDR1 SGHTA, CDR2 FQGNSA.

CDR3 sequence (DNA): TGTGCCAGCAGCTTAGGGACTAGCGGGGGGCCGAGGGTTCCGTTCTTC. It is translated as CASSLGTSGGPRVPFF. The chain carries TRBV5-4 and TRBJ2-1; 15 bases are shared with TRBD2. In germline, CDR1 is SGHNT, CDR2 YYREEE (reference sequence). The CDR3 length is 16 residues. V was clipped by 2 bases and J by 15 bases; unmatched bases: 12.

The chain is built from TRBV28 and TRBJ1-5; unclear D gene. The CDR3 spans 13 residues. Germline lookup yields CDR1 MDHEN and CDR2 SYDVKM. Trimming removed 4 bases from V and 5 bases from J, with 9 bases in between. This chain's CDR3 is CASSSHLDQPQHF. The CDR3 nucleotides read TGTGCCAGCAGTTCCCACTTAGATCAGCCCCAGCATTTT.

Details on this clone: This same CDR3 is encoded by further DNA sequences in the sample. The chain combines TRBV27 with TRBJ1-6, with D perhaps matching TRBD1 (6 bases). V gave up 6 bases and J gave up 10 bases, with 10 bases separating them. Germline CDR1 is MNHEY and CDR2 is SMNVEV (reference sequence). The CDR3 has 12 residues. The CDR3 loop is CASSRGGSPLHF. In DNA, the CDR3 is TGTGCCAGCAGCAGGGGCGGCTCACCCCTCCACTTT.

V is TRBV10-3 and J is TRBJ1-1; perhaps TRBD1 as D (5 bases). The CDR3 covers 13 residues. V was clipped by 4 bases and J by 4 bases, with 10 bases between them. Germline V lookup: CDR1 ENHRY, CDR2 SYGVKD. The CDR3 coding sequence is TGTGCCATCAGTGGGGGGGAGGGCACTGAAGCTTTCTTT. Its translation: CAISGGEGTEAFF.

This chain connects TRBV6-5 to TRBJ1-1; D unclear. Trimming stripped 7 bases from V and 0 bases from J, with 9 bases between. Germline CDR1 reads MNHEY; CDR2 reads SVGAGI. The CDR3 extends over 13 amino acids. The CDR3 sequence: CASTKTLNTEAFF. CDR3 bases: TGTGCCAGCACGAAAACCCTGAACACTGAAGCTTTCTTT.

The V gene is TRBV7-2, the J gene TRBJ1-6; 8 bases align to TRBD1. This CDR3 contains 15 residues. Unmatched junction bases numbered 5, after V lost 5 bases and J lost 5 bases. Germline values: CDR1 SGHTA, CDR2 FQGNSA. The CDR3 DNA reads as TGTGCCAGCAGCCTCCTGGACAGGGATAATTCACCCCTCCACTTT. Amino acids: CASSLLDRDNSPLHF.

The CDR3 DNA reads as TGTGCCAGCAGTTTAGGGCCCTATAATTCACCCCTCCACTTT. Its translation: CASSLGPYNSPLHF. The chain recombines TRBV27 with TRBJ1-6; D unclear. The CDR3 contains 14 residues. Trimming stripped 2 bases from V and 2 bases from J, with 4 bases between. Looked up from germline, CDR1 is MNHEY and CDR2 is SMNVEV (reference sequence).

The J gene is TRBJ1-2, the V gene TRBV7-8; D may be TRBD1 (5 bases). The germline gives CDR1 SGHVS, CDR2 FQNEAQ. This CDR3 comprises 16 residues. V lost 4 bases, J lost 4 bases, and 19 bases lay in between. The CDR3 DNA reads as TGTGCCAGCAGCTCACCATACTCCAGGGACCCCTATGGCTACACCTTC. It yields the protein CASSSPYSRDPYGYTF.

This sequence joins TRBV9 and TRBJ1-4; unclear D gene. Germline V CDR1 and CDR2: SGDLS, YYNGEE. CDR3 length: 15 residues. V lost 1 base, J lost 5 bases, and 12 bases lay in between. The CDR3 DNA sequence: TGTGCCAGCAGCGTAAACCCGACGGTGAATGAAAAACTGTTTTTT. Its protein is CASSVNPTVNEKLFF.

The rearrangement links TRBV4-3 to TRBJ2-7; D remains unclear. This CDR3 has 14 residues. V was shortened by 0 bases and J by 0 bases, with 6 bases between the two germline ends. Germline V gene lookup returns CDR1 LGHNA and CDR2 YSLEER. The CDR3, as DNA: TGCGCCAGCAGCCAAGACACAGTCTCCTACGAGCAGTACTTC. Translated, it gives CASSQDTVSYEQYF.

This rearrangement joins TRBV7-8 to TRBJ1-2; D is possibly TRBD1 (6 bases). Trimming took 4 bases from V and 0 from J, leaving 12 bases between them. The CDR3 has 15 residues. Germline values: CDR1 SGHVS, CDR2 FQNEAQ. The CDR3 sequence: CASSYGQNPNYGYTF. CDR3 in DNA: TGTGCCAGCAGCTATGGACAGAACCCTAACTATGGCTACACCTTC.